The 16 T cell receptor beta chains presented below share a single source sample, sequenced in a study of T cells after yellow fever vaccination. TCRdb independently ran MiXCR on the 5' RACE reads; one entry per CDR3 protein. The sample carries some 350,000 distinct CDR3 sequences, 9.5% to 13% recorded once. The input for sequencing was PBMCs, taken on the day of the first yellow fever vaccination. The source of these receptors is a man younger than 35 who received the YFV17D yellow fever vaccine.

There are many counts of this clonotype. The rearrangement joins TRBV20-1 to TRBJ2-7; 8 positions match TRBD1. V lost 2 bases, J lost 3 bases, and 9 bases stayed unmatched. In germline, CDR1 is DFQATT, CDR2 SNEGSKA (reference sequence). CDR3 size: 15 residues. As DNA, the CDR3 is TGCAGTGCTAGAATCCCGACAGGGGTAGACTACGAGCAGTACTTC. Its translation: CSARIPTGVDYEQYF.

This clonotype has more than one count but fewer than ten. This chain uses TRBV5-1 with TRBJ1-5; D unresolved. CDR1 is SGHRS, CDR2 YFSETQ, per germline. The V and J ends lost 4 bases and 4 bases respectively, with 9 bases between them. The CDR3 has 13 amino acids. The CDR3 DNA follows: TGCGCCAGCAGCCGGCTGGGGAATCAGCCCCAGCATTTT. Translating gives CASSRLGNQPQHF.

This clonotype was picked up a small number of times. The J gene is TRBJ2-1, the V gene TRBV7-2; TRBD2 agrees at 9 bases. The V segment lost 6 bases and the J segment 2 bases; nucleotides outside the gene matches: 5. Germline assignment: CDR1 SGHTA and CDR2 FQGNSA. This CDR3 has 15 residues. The CDR3 sequence: CASRASGTPYNEQFF. The CDR3 DNA is TGTGCCAGCAGGGCTAGCGGGACCCCCTACAATGAGCAGTTCTTC.

This clonotype was observed at least ten times. This chain connects TRBV20-1 to TRBJ2-5; a weak D match, TRBD2 (5 bases). In germline, CDR1 is DFQATT, CDR2 SNEGSKA (reference sequence). This CDR3 spans 12 amino acids. The V and J ends lost 3 bases and 2 bases respectively, with 7 bases between them. Written as DNA, the CDR3 is TGCAGTGCTAGCAGCGGACAAGAGACCCAGTACTTC. Translated: CSASSGQETQYF.

The CDR3 nucleotides read TGTGCCAGGGAGGGGGAGAAGACCCAGTACTTC. It is translated as CAREGEKTQYF. The rearrangement uses TRBV2 and TRBJ2-5, with D perhaps assigned TRBD1 or TRBD2 (6 bases each). This CDR3 comprises 11 residues. Per germline, CDR1 SNHLY and CDR2 FYNNEI. The V end lost 9 bases, the J end lost 6 bases, and 11 bases lay between the germline ends.

This clonotype was counted many times. The chain is built from TRBV12-3 or TRBV12-4 and TRBJ2-5, with 9 positions matching TRBD1. Trimming took 7 bases from V and 3 from J; bases not matched to a gene: 9. The CDR3 runs to 15 residues. The CDR3 is CASILTGGLEETQYF. CDR3 bases: TGTGCCAGCATCCTGACAGGGGGTCTGGAAGAGACCCAGTACTTC.

This clonotype has a handful of counts. The V call is TRBV15, the J call TRBJ2-5; no clear D gene. Between the trimmed V and J ends, which lost 6 bases and 4 bases, there was a span of 12 bases. This CDR3 is built from 13 residues. Germline V gene lookup returns CDR1 LNHNV and CDR2 YYDKDF (reference sequence). CDR3 nucleotides: TGTGCCACCAGGGACCGCCTCGGAGAGACCCAGTACTTC. It specifies CATRDRLGETQYF.

This chain links TRBV27 with TRBJ1-4; D might be TRBD1 (6 bases). Trimming stripped 2 bases from V and 0 bases from J, with 16 bases between. The length of the CDR3 is 18 residues. Per germline, CDR1 MNHEY and CDR2 SMNVEV (reference sequence). CDR3 sequence reads: CASSLIGTPSATNEKLFF. The CDR3 DNA is TGTGCCAGCAGTTTAATTGGGACACCTTCTGCAACTAATGAAAAACTGTTTTTT.

The chain recombines TRBV7-3 with TRBJ2-1; 13 nucleotides line up with TRBD2. This CDR3 region has 19 residues. The V gene's germline CDR1 is SGHTA and CDR2 FQGTGA. V shed 6 bases and J 2 bases; nucleotides not matched to a gene: 13. The DNA for the CDR3 is TGTGCCAGCAGTAGTGAGGGGGGACTAGCGGGGAACACCTACAATGAGCAGTTCTTC. Translation gives CASSSEGGLAGNTYNEQFF.

In its sample, this clonotype was seen a few times. The J gene is TRBJ1-2, the V gene TRBV4-2; D is unresolved. This CDR3 comprises 15 residues. The germline V gene has CDR1 LGHNA and CDR2 YNFKEQ. V was pared by 0 bases and J by 6 bases, with 14 bases between. The CDR3 sequence is CASSQDKAQVDGYTF. In DNA form, the CDR3 reads TGTGCCAGCAGCCAAGATAAGGCGCAGGTCGATGGCTACACCTTC.

This clonotype was counted only a few times. This rearrangement joins TRBV5-1 to TRBJ1-5, with TRBD1 identical over 8 bases. The CDR3 runs 14 residues. V trimming: 5 bases; J trimming: 3 bases; junction bases outside the gene matches: 4. Germline CDR1 and CDR2: SGHRS and YFSETQ. The CDR3 nucleotides are TGCGCCAGCAGAGAGGGACAGGACAATCAGCCCCAGCATTTT. Residues: CASREGQDNQPQHF. The variable domain in full, with the rest retrieved from reference TRBV5-1 and TRBJ1-5, is KAGVTQTPRYLIKTRGQQVTLSCSPISGHRSVSWYQQTPGQGLQFLFEYFSETQRNKGNFPGRFSGRQFSNSRSEMNVSTLELGDSALYLCASREGQDNQPQHFGDGTRLSIL.

This sequence joins TRBV27 and TRBJ2-5; D may match TRBD1 or TRBD2 (5 bases each). CDR1 is MNHEY and CDR2 is SMNVEV in the germline V gene (reference sequence). Trimming cost V 4 bases and J 5 bases, with 14 bases left between them. The CDR3 contains 14 residues. Here the CDR3 DNA reads TGTGCCAGCAGTTCGGGACCAGGTGGGGAGACCCAGTACTTC. It is translated as CASSSGPGGETQYF.

This clonotype was seen a handful of times. The rearrangement uses TRBV5-4 and TRBJ2-7; 7 nucleotides line up with TRBD2. Germline V gives CDR1 SGHNT, CDR2 YYREEE (reference sequence). Losses at the gene ends were 2 bases for V and 0 bases for J; bases not matched to a gene: 8. The CDR3 covers 16 residues. The CDR3 nucleotides are TGTGCCAGCAGCTTCGACGGGGGGTTAAACTCCTACGAGCAGTACTTC. Its translation is CASSFDGGLNSYEQYF.

The J gene is TRBJ1-1, the V gene TRBV18; no reliable D call. The V and J ends lost 2 bases and 2 bases respectively, with 12 bases between them. The CDR3 consists of 15 residues. CDR1 and CDR2 (germline): KGHSH, LQKENI. CDR3 DNA sequence: TGTGCCAGCTCACCAGCCAGAGGGCTTAACACTGAAGCTTTCTTT. Its protein is CASSPARGLNTEAFF. The entire variable domain, with the rest obtained from reference TRBV18 and TRBJ1-1, is as follows: NAGVMQNPRHLVRRRGQEARLRCSPMKGHSHVYWYRQLPEEGLKFMVYLQKENIIDESGMPKERFSAEFPKEGPSILRIQQVVRGDSAAYFCASSPARGLNTEAFFGQGTRLTVV.

The chain has TRBV5-5 and TRBJ1-1; D is perhaps TRBD1 (6 bases). The germline V gene encodes CDR1 SGHKS and CDR2 YYEKEE (reference sequence). V dropped 4 bases and J dropped 8 bases, with 18 bases sitting between them. This CDR3 comprises 14 residues. The CDR3 DNA reads TGTGCCAGCAGCCAGATACAGGGAGGGATAGAAGCTTTCTTT. It is translated as CASSQIQGGIEAFF. Full variable domain (outside the CDR3, taken from reference TRBV5-5 and TRBJ1-1): DAGVTQSPTHLIKTRGQQVTLRCSPISGHKSVSWYQQVLGQGPQFIFQYYEKEERGRGNFPDRFSARQFPNYSSELNVNALLLGDSALYLCASSQIQGGIEAFFGQGTRLTVV.

The V gene is TRBV27, the J gene TRBJ2-1; D may be TRBD2 (5 bases). V lost 7 bases to trimming and J lost 0 bases, with 10 bases between them. CDR1 MNHEY and CDR2 SMNVEV come from the germline V gene (reference sequence). CDR3 length: 14 amino acids. The CDR3 spells CASKSAGSYNEQFF. DNA of the CDR3: TGTGCCAGCAAGTCTGCGGGCTCCTACAATGAGCAGTTCTTC.